This section outlines one TCR beta chain sequence together with its context. Its antigen target is currently unknown. No base qualities exist here, and no much larger clone lies one base off it. This entry belongs to a study of long-term antiretroviral therapy in people with HIV (dated by TCRdb to 2021 to 2024). Broadly, across the study: The earliest samples were collected roughly a decade before the 2015 WHO recommendation for immediate ART, at a time when ART was usually postponed until CD4 counts fell. This retrospective serial study examined whether starting ART and sustained HIV suppression were associated with changes in the composition and diversity of the TRB repertoire in peripheral blood. A total of 150 to 200 cryopreserved PBMC samples came from roughly 30 adults with confirmed HIV infection and were collected serially over a mean of roughly six years (range 1-12). No cross-contamination during QIAcube processing was seen in test extractions of a monoclonal T-cell line run alongside a few dozen polyclonal samples. Among the roughly 30 participants with HIV, about 11 were female. Broad study findings and their caveats: Since PBMC availability was limited, sequencing covered only the TCR beta chain, with no alpha chain pairing. Compared with controls, HIV repertoires had narrower CDR3 length ranges, and the network structure pointed to an antigen-experienced repertoire that shifted only slightly toward naive after ART. ART initiation was associated with a significant increase in TRB diversity, but diversity stayed significantly below transplant donor controls even after long-term ART. The samples were dated from the mid-2000s to the late 2010s, and the ART regimens that were used may be less effective than current ART regimens. Because pre-ART samples had limited cell numbers, profiling was done on unsorted PBMC rather than on sorted CD4+ and CD8+ T cells. Expanded TRB clones identified before ART initiation dominated the repertoire at all time points, although this dominance fluctuated and declined in many PLHIV after ART. No data were available on ART adherence, viral resistance or therapy changes, limiting inferences about post-ART repertoire changes.

V and J are truncated by 5 bases and 4 bases respectively, leaving an intervening sequence of 9 bases. CDR1 and CDR2 were assigned from the germline V gene (reference sequence) as DFQATT and SNEGSKA. Including the terminal cysteine and phenylalanine, the CDR3 comprises 11 residues. Only the CDR3 portion is preserved as DNA: 33 bases, with reading frame beginning at the first base. Participants were included only if at least one PBMC sample before ART initiation and at least two post-ART samples were available. Every participant with HIV received treatment in the United States of America. Before DNA extraction, cryopreserved samples of about 0.9-11 million PBMC were thawed and washed. At the time of the earliest PBMC sample, participants with HIV were aged between roughly 20 and 54 years. PBMC samples from each participant spanned 1-4 timepoints before ART initiation and 2-8 timepoints after ART initiation, with a median of 7 samples. For every participant, serial HIV viral load, CD4+ T-cell count, ART history and demographic data were obtained. Genomic DNA was extracted from unsorted PBMC with a Qiagen kit on a QIAcube, with processing performed in batches of 12 samples.

The immunoSEQ hsTCRB v3.0 assay was used at survey level resolution to sequence the TRB variable region. The target sequencing depth for TRB was about 40,000-55,000 T-cell genomes per sample. Pooled TRB libraries were sequenced on an Illumina MiSeq with a v3 150-cycle kit. The study's processing was this. Repertoire analysis was run in R within a reproducible Nextflow workflow that covered QC, data transformation and analysis. LymphoSeq2, an R package for AIRR-Seq data exploration, was used to implement custom analyses. A few samples that yielded fewer than 5000 total TRB sequences were excluded, so that around 190 HIV repertoires were analyzed. Among the 180 to 200 retained HIV repertoires, 55 to 65 were collected before ART initiation and fewer than 150 were collected after ART initiation. Repertoires were downsampled to 5000 TRB nucleotide sequences, and summary statistics were averaged over 100 downsampling iterations. The analysis kept only TRB sequences whose CDR3 regions were at least seven amino acids long. A Shannon entropy-derived clonality score and the Gini coefficient were used to measure diversity. In the repertoire networks, any two of the top 5000 CDR3 amino acid sequences were linked whenever the two sequences differed by an edit distance of one. For TRB CDR3 amino acid sequences, antigen specificity groups and MHC restriction were predicted with GLIPH2. CDR3 amino acid sequences were matched against VDJdb and McPAS-TCR to flag known CMV, EBV, HIV or tissue antigen associations. Pre-ART, post-ART and control groups were compared with Wilcoxon signed-rank tests and Holm-Bonferroni correction. TCRdb re-hosts the immuneACCESS table, in-frame sequences only. Its copies lack some clones; in the studies checked, an unresolved V gene accounts for under half of them, and the cause for the rest is not known. The DNA gave D and trimming, while V, J and clone size come from that table. A total of about 23,000 clones appear in this sample, about 80% of them only once. The ten largest make up 4% to 6% of the sample.

The material sequenced was unsorted PBMCs, taken 0.3 years after starting antiretroviral therapy. The rearranged chain carries TRBV20-1 and TRBJ2-7, with no D gene named confidently. The receptor was derived from a man aged 50-59 years with HIV. The DNA sequence is TGCAGTGCTTCAGTGGAGTACGAGCAGTACTTC. Its protein product is CSASVEYEQYF.